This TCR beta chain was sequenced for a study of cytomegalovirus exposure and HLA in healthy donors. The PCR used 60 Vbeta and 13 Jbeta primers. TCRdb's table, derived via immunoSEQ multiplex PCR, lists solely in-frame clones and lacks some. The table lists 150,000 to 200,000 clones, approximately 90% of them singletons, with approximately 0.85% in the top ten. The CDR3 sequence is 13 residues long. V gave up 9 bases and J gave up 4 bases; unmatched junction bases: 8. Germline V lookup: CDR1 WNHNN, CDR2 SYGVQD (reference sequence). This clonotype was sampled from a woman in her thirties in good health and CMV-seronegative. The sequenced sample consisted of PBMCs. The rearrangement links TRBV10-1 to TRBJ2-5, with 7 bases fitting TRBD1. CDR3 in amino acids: CASVQGIRETQYF. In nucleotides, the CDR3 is TGCGCCAGTGTACAGGGGATAAGAGAGACCCAGTACTTC.